A single count supports the clone carrying this TCR beta chain. Its antigen remains unidentified. These data originate in a study of CD8+ T cells in alopecia areata. Germline assignment: CDR1 MNHNS and CDR2 SASEGT. The CDR3 spans 16 residues. Trimming took 0 bases from V and 2 from J, leaving 10 bases between them. Alopecia areata patients provided lesional scalp punch biopsies and peripheral blood, both collected for the study. Extracted RNA was reverse transcribed into cDNA, the sequencing template. TCRdb's copy holds only in-frame clones and misses some; the assay was immunoSEQ multiplex PCR. The data contain tens of thousands of clones, 55% to 65% of them seen just once; the ten biggest clones take up roughly a sixth. Notes on the study in general: Lesional scalp, notably in alopecia totalis/universalis, had clonality above that of normal scalp.

This chain uses TRBV6-1 with TRBJ2-2, with D unclear. Sequencing was performed on CD8+ T cells sorted from blood, taken at week 0. The clonotype was recovered from a human donor with alopecia areata. CDR3 amino acids: CASSEASFLNTGELFF. DNA for the CDR3: TGTGCCAGCAGTGAAGCCTCGTTTTTAAACACCGGGGAGCTGTTTTTT.